This TCR beta chain was sequenced in a study of T-cell reconstitution after alpha-beta-depleted transplantation in children. The authors prepared the TCRbeta library with unique molecular identifiers. MiXCR, applied by TCRdb to the PCR reads, yields one record per CDR3 protein. Here the sample spans about 460,000 distinct CDR3 sequences, approximately 12% being singletons. The CDR3 is 15 amino acids. V lost 2 bases and J 2 bases, leaving 11 bases between the germline ends. The sample consisted of PBMCs from the stem cell graft donor, taken from the stem cell graft. The V and J genes are TRBV12-3 or TRBV12-4 and TRBJ2-3; D remains ambiguous. The sequence was obtained from a human donor who donated a stem cell graft to a child with combined immunodeficiency. As DNA, the CDR3 is TGTGCCAGCAGTTTAAGTAGGCAGCCCACAGATACGCAGTATTTT. It yields the protein CASSLSRQPTDTQYF.